The clone carrying this T cell receptor beta chain was counted a single time. TCRdb ran MiXCR on the 5' RACE reads and lists one entry per CDR3 protein. The repertoire holds about 53,000 distinct CDR3 sequences, with under 15% as singletons. The data stem from a study of T cells of healthy individuals. The CDR3 extends over 13 amino acids. CDR1 SGHTA and CDR2 FQGNSA come from the germline V gene. The V gene lost 1 base and the J gene lost 6 bases, with 6 bases spanning the gap. The V gene is TRBV7-2, the J gene TRBJ2-2; D possibly corresponds to TRBD1 (5 bases). The source of this sequence is a human donor in good health. The CDR3 loop is CASSLVQAGELFF. The CDR3 DNA sequence: TGTGCCAGCAGCTTAGTACAGGCCGGGGAGCTGTTTTTT.